Sequencing of this TCR beta chain was carried out in a study of breast tumors, draining lymph nodes, adjacent tissues. This clonotype appeared a few times. The V gene's germline CDR1 is SGDLS and CDR2 YYNGEE. There are 15 residues in the CDR3. V gave up 0 bases and J gave up 5 bases; unmatched junction bases: 6. The lymph nodes were axillary draining lymph nodes from breast cancer patients. TCRdb recomputed calls from the multiplex PCR reads with MiXCR, one row per CDR3 protein. The sample has 150,000 to 200,000 distinct CDR3 sequences, about 34% seen once. The genes are TRBV9 and TRBJ2-3, with 7 bases fitting TRBD2. This TCR derives from a female donor with breast cancer. Some clones in this sample may be carry-over from other donors' samples. Sequences were obtained from axillary lymph node tissue. The CDR3 sequence: CASSVVSGTGDTQYF. Written as DNA, the CDR3 is TGTGCCAGCAGCGTAGTAAGCGGGACGGGAGATACGCAGTATTTT. Full variable domain (rest looked up from reference TRBV9 and TRBJ2-3): DSGVTQTPKHLITATGQRVTLRCSPRSGDLSVYWYQQSLDQGLQFLIQYYNGEERAKGNILERFSAQQFPDLHSELNLSSLELGDSALYFCASSVVSGTGDTQYFGPGTRLTVL.